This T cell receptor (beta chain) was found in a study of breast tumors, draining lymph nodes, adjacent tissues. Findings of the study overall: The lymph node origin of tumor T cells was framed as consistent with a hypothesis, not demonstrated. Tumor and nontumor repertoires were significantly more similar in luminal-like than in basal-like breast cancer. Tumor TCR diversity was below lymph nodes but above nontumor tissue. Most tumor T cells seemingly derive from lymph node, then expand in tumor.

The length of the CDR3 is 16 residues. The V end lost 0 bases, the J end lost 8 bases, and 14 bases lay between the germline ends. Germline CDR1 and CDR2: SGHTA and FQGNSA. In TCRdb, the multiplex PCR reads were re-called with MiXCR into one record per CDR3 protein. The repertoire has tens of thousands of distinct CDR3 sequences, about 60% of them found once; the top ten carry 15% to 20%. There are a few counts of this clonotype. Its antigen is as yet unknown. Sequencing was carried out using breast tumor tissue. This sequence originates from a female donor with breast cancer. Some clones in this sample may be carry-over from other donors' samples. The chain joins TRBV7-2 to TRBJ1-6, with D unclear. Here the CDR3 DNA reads TGTGCCAGCAGCTTAGCTTGGGGATGGGAATATTCACCCCTCCACTTT. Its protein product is CASSLAWGWEYSPLHF.